The rows below give T cell receptor beta chains drawn from one sample of a study of identical twins. TCRdb analysed the 5' RACE reads with MiXCR anew, one entry per CDR3 protein. Of 1.5 million to 2 million distinct CDR3 sequences listed, about 32% were seen once; the top ten hold about 0.27%. Sequenced material: cord blood. The receptors come from a newborn girl in good health. The CDR3 runs from the conserved cysteine through the conserved F or W. The D gene is left open where the match is weak. Not every row has a clone size; where given, it reads once, few, many or a size class.

CDR3nt: TGTGCCAGCGCTTTAGGCTCCTACGAGCAGTACTTC
CDR3aa: CASALGSYEQYF
d_gene: .
j_gene: TRBJ2-7
v_gene: TRBV3-1
abundance: .

CDR3nt: TGTGCCAGCAGTCCCTGGCAGGGGAGGAACACCGGGGAGCTGTTTTTT
CDR3aa: CASSPWQGRNTGELFF
d_gene: .
j_gene: TRBJ2-2
v_gene: TRBV6-5
abundance: .

CDR3nt: TGTGCCACCAGCAGACTACAGGTTTCCTCTGGGGCCAACGTCCTGACTTTC
CDR3aa: CATSRLQVSSGANVLTF
d_gene: .
j_gene: TRBJ2-6
v_gene: TRBV15
abundance: .

CDR3nt: TGTGCCAGCAGCTCCGTCAATGGGGGGCCGGCGAGTGAGCAGTTCTTC
CDR3aa: CASSSVNGGPASEQFF
d_gene: .
j_gene: TRBJ2-1
v_gene: TRBV13
abundance: few

CDR3nt: TGTGCCAGCAGAAACGGCGGGAGTGGGTACAATGAGCAGTTCTTC
CDR3aa: CASRNGGSGYNEQFF
d_gene: TRBD2
j_gene: TRBJ2-1
v_gene: TRBV7-2
abundance: few

CDR3nt: TGTGCCAGCAGCCGGACATCTAACTATGGCTACACCTTC
CDR3aa: CASSRTSNYGYTF
d_gene: .
j_gene: TRBJ1-2
v_gene: TRBV4-2
abundance: many

CDR3nt: TGTGCCAGCAGCCGAATCGGCGAGCGGGGGAGTTCCTTGGGATCAGGGCAGTCCTTC
CDR3aa: CASSRIGERGSSLGSGQSF
d_gene: TRBD2
j_gene: TRBJ2-1
v_gene: TRBV5-6
abundance: once

CDR3nt: TGTGCCAGCATCGACGACAGGGTGGGTAGCGAGCAGTACTTC
CDR3aa: CASIDDRVGSEQYF
d_gene: TRBD1
j_gene: TRBJ2-7
v_gene: TRBV6-6
abundance: few

CDR3nt: TGTGCCAGCAGTGGACCTAGCAACCAAGAGACCCAGTACTTC
CDR3aa: CASSGPSNQETQYF
d_gene: .
j_gene: TRBJ2-5
v_gene: TRBV2
abundance: .

CDR3nt: TGTGCCAGCAGCCAGAGCCTCTCTGGAAACACCATATATTTT
CDR3aa: CASSQSLSGNTIYF
d_gene: .
j_gene: TRBJ1-3
v_gene: TRBV14
abundance: .

CDR3nt: TGTGCCAGCAGTTCCCGGACAGGACCCTCCTACGAGCAGTACTTC
CDR3aa: CASSSRTGPSYEQYF
d_gene: TRBD1
j_gene: TRBJ2-7
v_gene: TRBV6-6
abundance: .

CDR3nt: TGCAGCGGATCTCGGGGGAGCTCCTACGAGCAGTACTTC
CDR3aa: CSGSRGSSYEQYF
d_gene: .
j_gene: TRBJ2-7
v_gene: TRBV29-1
abundance: many

CDR3nt: TGTGCCAGCAGCTTAATGGCTTCCTACGAGCAGTACTTC
CDR3aa: CASSLMASYEQYF
d_gene: .
j_gene: TRBJ2-7
v_gene: TRBV7-9
abundance: .

CDR3nt: TGTGCCAGCAGTTGGACAGTCATCTTAGGCTATGGCTACACCTTC
CDR3aa: CASSWTVILGYGYTF
d_gene: .
j_gene: TRBJ1-2
v_gene: TRBV2
abundance: few